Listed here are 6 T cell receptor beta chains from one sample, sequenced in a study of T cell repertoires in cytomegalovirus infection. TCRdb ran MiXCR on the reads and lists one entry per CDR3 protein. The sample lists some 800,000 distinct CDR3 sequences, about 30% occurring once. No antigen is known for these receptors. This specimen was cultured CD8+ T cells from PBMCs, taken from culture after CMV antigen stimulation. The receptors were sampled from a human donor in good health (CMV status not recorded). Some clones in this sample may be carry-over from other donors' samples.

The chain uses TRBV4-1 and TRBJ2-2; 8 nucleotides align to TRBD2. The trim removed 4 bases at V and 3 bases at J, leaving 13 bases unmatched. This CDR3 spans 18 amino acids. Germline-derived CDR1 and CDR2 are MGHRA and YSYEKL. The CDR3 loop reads CASSPFGRGAGDTGELFF. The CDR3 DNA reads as TGCGCCAGCAGCCCTTTTGGGCGGGGGGCCGGAGACACCGGGGAGCTGTTTTTT.

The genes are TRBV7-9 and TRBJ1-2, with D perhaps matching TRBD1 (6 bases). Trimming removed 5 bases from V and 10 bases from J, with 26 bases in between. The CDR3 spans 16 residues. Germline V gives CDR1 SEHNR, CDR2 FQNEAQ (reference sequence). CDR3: CASSARPAGGRGDYTF. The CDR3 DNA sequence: TGTGCCAGCAGCGCCCGCCCGGCGGGGGGCAGGGGTGACTACACCTTC.

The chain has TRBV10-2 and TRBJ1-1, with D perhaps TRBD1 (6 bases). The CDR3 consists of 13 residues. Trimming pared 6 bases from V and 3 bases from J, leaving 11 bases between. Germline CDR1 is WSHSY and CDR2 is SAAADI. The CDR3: CASREQGYTEAFF. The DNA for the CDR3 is TGCGCCAGCAGAGAACAGGGATACACTGAAGCTTTCTTT.

This CDR3 is CASSVWTAPGATEAFF. In DNA form, the CDR3 reads TGTGCCAGCAGCGTCTGGACAGCCCCAGGGGCCACTGAAGCTTTCTTT. The V call is TRBV5-4, the J call TRBJ1-1, with a possible D match to TRBD1 (6 bases). Germline CDR1 is SGHNT and CDR2 is YYREEE (reference sequence). The CDR3 has 16 residues. Trimming removed 4 bases at V and 4 bases at J, with 20 bases between.

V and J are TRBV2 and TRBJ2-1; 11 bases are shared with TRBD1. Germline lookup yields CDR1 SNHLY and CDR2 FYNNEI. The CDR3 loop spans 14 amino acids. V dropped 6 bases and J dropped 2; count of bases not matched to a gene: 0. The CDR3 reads CASRDRGPYNEQFF. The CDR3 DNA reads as TGTGCCAGCAGGGACAGGGGGCCCTACAATGAGCAGTTCTTC.

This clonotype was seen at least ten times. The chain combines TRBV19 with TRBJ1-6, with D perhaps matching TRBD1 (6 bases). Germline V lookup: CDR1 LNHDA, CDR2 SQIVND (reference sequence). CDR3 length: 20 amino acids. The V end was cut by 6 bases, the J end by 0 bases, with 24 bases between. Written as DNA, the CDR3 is TGTGCCAGTAGCCTAACAGGGCCCCCTGCCATCGTCTCCTATAATTCACCCCTCCACTTT. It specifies CASSLTGPPAIVSYNSPLHF.